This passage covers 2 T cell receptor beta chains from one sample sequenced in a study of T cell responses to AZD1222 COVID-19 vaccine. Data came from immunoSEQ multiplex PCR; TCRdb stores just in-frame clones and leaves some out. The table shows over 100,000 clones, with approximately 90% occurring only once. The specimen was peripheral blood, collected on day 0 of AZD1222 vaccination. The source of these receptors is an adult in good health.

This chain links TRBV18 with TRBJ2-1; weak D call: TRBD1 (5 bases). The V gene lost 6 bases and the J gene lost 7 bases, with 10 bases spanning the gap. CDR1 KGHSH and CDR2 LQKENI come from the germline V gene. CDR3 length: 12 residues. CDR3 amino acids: CASSSTANEQFF. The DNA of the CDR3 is TGTGCCAGCTCGTCGACAGCTAATGAGCAGTTCTTC. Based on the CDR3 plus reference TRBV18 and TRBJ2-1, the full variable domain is NAGVMQNPRHLVRRRGQEARLRCSPMKGHSHVYWYRQLPEEGLKFMVYLQKENIIDESGMPKERFSAEFPKEGPSILRIQQVVRGDSAAYFCASSSTANEQFFGPGTRLTVL.

CDR3 region: CASSEGGTRQPQHF. The CDR3 nucleotides are TGTGCCAGCAGCGAGGGTGGGACCCGCCAGCCCCAGCATTTT. The chain joins TRBV2 to TRBJ1-5; maybe TRBD1 (5 bases). CDR1 and CDR2 (germline): SNHLY, FYNNEI. This CDR3 region has 14 residues. The V end was cut by 6 bases, the J end by 7 bases, with 16 bases between.